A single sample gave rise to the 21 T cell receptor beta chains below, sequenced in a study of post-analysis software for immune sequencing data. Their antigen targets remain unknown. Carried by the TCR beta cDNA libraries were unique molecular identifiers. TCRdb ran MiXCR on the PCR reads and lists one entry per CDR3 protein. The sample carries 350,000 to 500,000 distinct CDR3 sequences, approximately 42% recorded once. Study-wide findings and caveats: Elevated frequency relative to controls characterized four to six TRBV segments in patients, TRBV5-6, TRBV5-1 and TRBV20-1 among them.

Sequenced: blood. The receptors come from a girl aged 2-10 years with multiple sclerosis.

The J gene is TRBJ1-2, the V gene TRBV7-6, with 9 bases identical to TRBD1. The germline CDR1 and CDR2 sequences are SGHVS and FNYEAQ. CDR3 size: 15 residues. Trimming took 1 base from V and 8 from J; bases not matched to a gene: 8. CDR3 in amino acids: CASSLVRTGEEGYTF. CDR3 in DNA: TGTGCCAGCAGCTTAGTGAGGACAGGGGAAGAAGGCTACACCTTC.

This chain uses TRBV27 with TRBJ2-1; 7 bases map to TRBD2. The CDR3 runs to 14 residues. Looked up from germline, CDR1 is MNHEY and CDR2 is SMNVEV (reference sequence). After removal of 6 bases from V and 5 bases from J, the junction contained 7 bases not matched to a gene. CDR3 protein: CASSALAGNNEQFF. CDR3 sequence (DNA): TGTGCCAGCAGCGCGTTAGCGGGCAACAATGAGCAGTTCTTC.

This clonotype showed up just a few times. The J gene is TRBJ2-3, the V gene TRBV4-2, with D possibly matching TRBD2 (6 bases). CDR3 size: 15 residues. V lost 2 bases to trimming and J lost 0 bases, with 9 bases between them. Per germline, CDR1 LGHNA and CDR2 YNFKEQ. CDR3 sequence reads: CASSQLAPSTDTQYF. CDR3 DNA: TGTGCCAGCAGCCAACTAGCGCCTAGCACAGATACGCAGTATTTT.

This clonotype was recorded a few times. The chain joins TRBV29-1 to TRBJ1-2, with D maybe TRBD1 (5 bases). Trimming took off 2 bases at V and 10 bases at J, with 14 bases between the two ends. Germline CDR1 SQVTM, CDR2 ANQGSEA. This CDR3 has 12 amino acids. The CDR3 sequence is CSVEKGTGFYTF. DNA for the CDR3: TGCAGCGTTGAAAAAGGAACAGGCTTCTACACCTTC.

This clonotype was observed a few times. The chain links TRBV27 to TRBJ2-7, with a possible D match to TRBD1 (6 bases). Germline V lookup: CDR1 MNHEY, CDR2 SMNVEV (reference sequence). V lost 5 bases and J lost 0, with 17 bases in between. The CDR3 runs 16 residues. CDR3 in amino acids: CASSREGRGPSYEQYF. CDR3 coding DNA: TGTGCCAGCAGTCGTGAGGGCAGGGGACCCTCCTACGAGCAGTACTTC.

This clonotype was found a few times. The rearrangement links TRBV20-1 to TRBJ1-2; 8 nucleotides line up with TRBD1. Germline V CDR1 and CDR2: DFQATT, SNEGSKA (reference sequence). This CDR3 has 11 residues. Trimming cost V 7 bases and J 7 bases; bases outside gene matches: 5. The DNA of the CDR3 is TGCAGTGTCCCAGGGGGCTTTGGCTACACCTTC. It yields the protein CSVPGGFGYTF.

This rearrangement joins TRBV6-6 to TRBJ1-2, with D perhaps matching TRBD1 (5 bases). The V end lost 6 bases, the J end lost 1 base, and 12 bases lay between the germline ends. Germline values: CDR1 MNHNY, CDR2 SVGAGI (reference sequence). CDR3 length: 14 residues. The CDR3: CASSPPTVNYGYTF. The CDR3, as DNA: TGTGCCAGCAGCCCCCCGACAGTTAACTATGGCTACACCTTC.

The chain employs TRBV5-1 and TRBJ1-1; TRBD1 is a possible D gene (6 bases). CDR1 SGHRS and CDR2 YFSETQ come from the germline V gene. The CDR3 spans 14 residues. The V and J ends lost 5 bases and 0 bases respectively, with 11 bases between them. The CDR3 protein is CASRSDRLNTEAFF. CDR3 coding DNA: TGCGCCAGCAGATCTGACAGGTTGAACACTGAAGCTTTCTTT.

CDR3 protein: CAIRDRAATEAFF. CDR3 in DNA: TGTGCCATCAGGGACAGGGCGGCCACTGAAGCTTTCTTT. The V call is TRBV10-3, the J call TRBJ1-1; 8 bases are a match to TRBD1. Trimming at V came to 6 bases and at J to 4 bases, leaving 4 bases not matched to a gene. The V gene's germline CDR1 is ENHRY and CDR2 SYGVKD. The CDR3 has 13 amino acids.

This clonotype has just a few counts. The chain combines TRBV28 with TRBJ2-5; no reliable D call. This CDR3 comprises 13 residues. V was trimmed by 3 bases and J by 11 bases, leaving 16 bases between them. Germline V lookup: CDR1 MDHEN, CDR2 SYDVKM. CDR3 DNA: TGTGCCAGCAGTTTTGCCTCTTACGAGGAGCAGTACTTC. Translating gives CASSFASYEEQYF.

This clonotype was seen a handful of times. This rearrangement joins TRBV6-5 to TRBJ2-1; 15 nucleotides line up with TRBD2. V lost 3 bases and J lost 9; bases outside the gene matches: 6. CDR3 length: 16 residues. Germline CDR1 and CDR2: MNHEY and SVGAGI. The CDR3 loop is CASSYLGTSGRFEQFF. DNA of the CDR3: TGTGCCAGCAGTTATCTCGGGACTAGCGGGAGGTTTGAGCAGTTCTTC.

The CDR3 region has the DNA TGCAGCGGATCAAAGCGCCTGAACACTGAAGCTTTCTTT. It codes for CSGSKRLNTEAFF. J is TRBJ1-1 and V is TRBV29-1, with unresolved D. Trimming pared 7 bases from V and 0 bases from J, leaving 12 bases between. Germline V lookup: CDR1 SQVTM, CDR2 ANQGSEA. This CDR3 is 13 amino acids long.

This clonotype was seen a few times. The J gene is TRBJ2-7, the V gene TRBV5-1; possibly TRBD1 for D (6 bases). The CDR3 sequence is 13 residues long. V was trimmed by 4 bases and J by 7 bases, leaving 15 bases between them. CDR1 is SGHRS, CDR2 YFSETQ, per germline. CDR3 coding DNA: TGCGCCAGCAGCCCCGGGACATCCGCGGAGCAGTACTTC. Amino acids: CASSPGTSAEQYF. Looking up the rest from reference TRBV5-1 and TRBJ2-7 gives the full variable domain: KAGVTQTPRYLIKTRGQQVTLSCSPISGHRSVSWYQQTPGQGLQFLFEYFSETQRNKGNFPGRFSGRQFSNSRSEMNVSTLELGDSALYLCASSPGTSAEQYFGPGTRLTVT.

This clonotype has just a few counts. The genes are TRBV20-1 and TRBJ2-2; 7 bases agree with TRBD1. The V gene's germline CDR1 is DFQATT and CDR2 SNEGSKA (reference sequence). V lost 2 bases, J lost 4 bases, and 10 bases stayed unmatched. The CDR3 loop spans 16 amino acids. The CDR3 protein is CSARPTPGQTTGELFF. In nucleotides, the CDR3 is TGCAGTGCTAGACCTACCCCGGGACAGACCACCGGGGAGCTGTTTTTT.

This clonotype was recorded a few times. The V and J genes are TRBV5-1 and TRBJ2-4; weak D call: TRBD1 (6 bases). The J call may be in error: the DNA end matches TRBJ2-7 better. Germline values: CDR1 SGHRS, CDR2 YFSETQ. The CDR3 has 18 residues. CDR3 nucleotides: TGCGCCAGCAGCTTGTGGGGATCAGGGGTTAGCCTCTCCTACGAGCAGTACTTC. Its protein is CASSLWGSGVSLSYEQYF.

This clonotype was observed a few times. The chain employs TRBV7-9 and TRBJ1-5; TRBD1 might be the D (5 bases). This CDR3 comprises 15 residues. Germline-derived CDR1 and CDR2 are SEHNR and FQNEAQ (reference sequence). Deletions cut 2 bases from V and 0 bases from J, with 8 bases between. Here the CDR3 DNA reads TGTGCCAGCAGCTTACTGGGGGATAGCAATCAGCCCCAGCATTTT. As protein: CASSLLGDSNQPQHF. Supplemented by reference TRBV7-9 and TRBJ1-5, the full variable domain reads DTGVSQNPRHKITKRGQNVTFRCDPISEHNRLYWYRQTLGQGPEFLTYFQNEAQLEKSRLLSDRFSAERPKGSFSTLEIQRTEQGDSAMYLCASSLLGDSNQPQHFGDGTRLSIL.

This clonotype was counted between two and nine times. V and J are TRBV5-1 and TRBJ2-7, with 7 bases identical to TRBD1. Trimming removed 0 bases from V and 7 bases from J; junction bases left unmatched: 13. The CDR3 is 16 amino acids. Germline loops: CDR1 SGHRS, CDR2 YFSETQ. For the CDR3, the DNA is TGCGCCAGCAGCTTGGCCTTGGCAGGGGGAACAGGAGAGCAGTACTTC. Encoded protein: CASSLALAGGTGEQYF.

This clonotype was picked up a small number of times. The CDR3 coding sequence is TGCAGTGCTAGAACCGGAAATATGAACACTGAAGCTTTCTTT. Protein product: CSARTGNMNTEAFF. The J gene is TRBJ1-1, the V gene TRBV20-1; D ambiguous. The CDR3 contains 14 residues. The germline V gene encodes CDR1 DFQATT and CDR2 SNEGSKA (reference sequence). V lost 2 bases to trimming and J lost 0 bases, with 10 bases between them.

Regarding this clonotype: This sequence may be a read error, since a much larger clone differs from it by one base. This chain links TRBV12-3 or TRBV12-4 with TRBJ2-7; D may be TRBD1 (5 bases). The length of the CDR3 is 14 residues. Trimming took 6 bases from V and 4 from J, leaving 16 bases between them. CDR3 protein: CASRPPSGWYEQYF. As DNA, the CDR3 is TGTGCCAGCAGGCCTCCTTCAGGGTGGTACGAGCAGTACTTC.

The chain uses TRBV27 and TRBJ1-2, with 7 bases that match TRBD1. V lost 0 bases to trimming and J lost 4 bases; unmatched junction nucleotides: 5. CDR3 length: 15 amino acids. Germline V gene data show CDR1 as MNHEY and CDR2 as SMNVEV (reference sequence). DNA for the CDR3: TGTGCCAGCAGTTTATCCAGGGACAGTCTCTATGGCTACACCTTC. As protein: CASSLSRDSLYGYTF.

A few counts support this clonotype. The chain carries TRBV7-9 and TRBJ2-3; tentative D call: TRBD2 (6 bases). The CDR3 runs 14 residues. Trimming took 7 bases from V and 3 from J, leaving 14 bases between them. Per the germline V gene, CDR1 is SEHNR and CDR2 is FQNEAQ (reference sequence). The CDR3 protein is CASIQGAGTDTQYF. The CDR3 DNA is TGTGCCAGCATCCAGGGTGCGGGAACAGATACGCAGTATTTT.